These T cell receptor beta chains were read from a single sample in a study of blood T cell repertoires in COVID-19. Clones were read by immunoSEQ multiplex PCR, and TCRdb kept only the in-frame ones, dropping some. In the table there are some 180,000 clones, roughly 80% of which are singletons. What was sequenced was peripheral blood. These receptors came from a human donor in a cohort sampled during active COVID-19. Each CDR3 is given with its conserved first and last residue. The D gene is left open where the match is weak. Some rows mark clone size as missing; the rest say once, few, many or name a class of expanded clone.

V gene,J gene,CDR3 length,D gene,clone size,CDR3 protein,CDR3 DNA
TRBV5-1,TRBJ1-4,14,.,.,CASSLDRVSEKLFF,TGCGCCAGCAGCTTGGACAGGGTTAGTGAAAAACTGTTTTTT
TRBV19,TRBJ1-5,14,TRBD1,.,CASTPRDRDQPQHF,TGTGCCAGTACCCCTAGGGACAGGGATCAGCCCCAGCATTTT
TRBV7-9,TRBJ1-1,15,TRBD1,.,CASSLTGTDNTEAFF,TGTGCCAGCAGCTTGACCGGGACAGATAACACTGAAGCTTTCTTT
TRBV6-5,TRBJ1-3,15,.,.,CASSYSGLIGNTIYF,TGTGCCAGCAGTTACTCTGGGCTGATTGGAAACACCATATATTTT
TRBV30,TRBJ2-1,14,TRBD2,.,CAWTKGTSVGEQFF,TGTGCCTGGACTAAAGGGACTAGCGTCGGTGAGCAGTTCTTC
TRBV15,TRBJ1-2,14,.,.,CATSRAPGMHGYTF,TGTGCCACCAGCAGAGCGCCGGGAATGCATGGCTACACCTTC
TRBV29-1,TRBJ1-2,15,TRBD1,.,CSVEDRTQGRYGYTF,TGCAGCGTTGAAGATAGGACACAGGGGAGGTATGGCTACACCTTC
TRBV7-8,TRBJ2-7,15,TRBD2,.,CASSQTGGPSYEQYF,TGTGCCAGCAGCCAAACGGGGGGACCCTCCTACGAGCAGTACTTC
TRBV3-1/TRBV3-2,TRBJ2-1,18,.,once,CASSQFSLLGAVNNEQFF,TGTGCCAGCAGCCAATTTAGCTTGCTTGGAGCGGTGAACAATGAGCAGTTCTTC
TRBV5-1,TRBJ1-1,14,TRBD1,.,CASSLAGTGTEAFF,TGCGCCAGCAGCTTGGCCGGGACAGGGACTGAAGCTTTCTTT
TRBV11-2,TRBJ2-1,12,TRBD1,few,CASSLGQGGQFF,TGTGCCAGCAGCCTCGGACAGGGCGGGCAGTTCTTC
TRBV9,TRBJ2-7,14,TRBD1,.,CASSVTGALDEQYF,TGTGCCAGCAGCGTAACAGGGGCGCTGGACGAGCAGTACTTC
TRBV3-1/TRBV3-2,TRBJ2-1,16,TRBD2,.,CASSPTGGGVYNEQFF,TGTGCCAGCAGCCCCACGGGCGGGGGGGTTTACAATGAGCAGTTCTTC
TRBV4-1,TRBJ1-4,14,.,.,CASSQGASNEKLFF,TGCGCCAGCAGCCAAGGGGCGTCTAATGAAAAACTGTTTTTT
TRBV4-1,TRBJ2-7,20,TRBD2,.,CASSQEVQGLAGIRGYEQYF,TGCGCCAGCAGCCAAGAAGTGCAGGGACTAGCGGGGATCCGAGGCTACGAGCAGTACTTC
TRBV29-1,TRBJ2-3,15,.,.,CSVGPDSQITDTQYF,TGCAGCGTTGGACCCGACAGCCAGATCACAGATACGCAGTATTTT
TRBV19,TRBJ2-2,17,TRBD2,.,CASSRARGSGGTGELFF,TGTGCCAGTAGTAGGGCGAGGGGTAGCGGGGGCACCGGGGAGCTGTTTTTT
TRBV27,TRBJ2-1,18,TRBD2,.,CASSLSSASGGVYNEQFF,TGTGCCAGCAGTTTATCTAGCGCTAGCGGGGGCGTTTACAATGAGCAGTTCTTC
TRBV3-1/TRBV3-2,TRBJ1-2,15,.,once,CASSPWTEKDYGYTF,TGTGCCAGCAGCCCTTGGACAGAGAAGGACTATGGCTACACCTTC
TRBV30,TRBJ1-2,13,.,.,CAWSDPGQDDYTF,TGTGCCTGGAGCGATCCGGGACAAGATGACTACACCTTC
TRBV15,TRBJ2-5,18,TRBD2,.,CATSRDHRAGAYQETQYF,TGTGCCACCAGCAGAGACCATAGAGCGGGGGCGTACCAAGAGACCCAGTACTTC
TRBV10-3,TRBJ2-1,18,TRBD2,.,CAISEVVAGALLYNEQFF,TGTGCCATCAGTGAGGTGGTAGCGGGGGCCCTATTATACAATGAGCAGTTCTTC
TRBV14,TRBJ1-1,15,TRBD1,.,CASSQGGDRVPEAFF,TGTGCCAGCAGCCAAGGAGGGGACAGGGTTCCTGAAGCTTTCTTT
TRBV14,TRBJ2-7,17,TRBD1,.,CASSQEEGQGALYEQYF,TGTGCCAGCAGCCAAGAAGAAGGACAGGGGGCTCTCTACGAGCAGTACTTC
TRBV5-6,TRBJ1-2,15,TRBD1,.,CASSPQGGWRDGYTF,TGTGCCAGCAGCCCACAAGGGGGCTGGAGGGATGGCTACACCTTC
TRBV4-1,TRBJ2-7,13,.,.,CASSPDISYEQYF,TGCGCCAGCAGCCCAGACATCTCCTACGAGCAGTACTTC
TRBV5-5,TRBJ2-7,14,.,.,CASSLLERSYEQYF,TGTGCCAGCAGCTTGCTCGAGAGGAGCTACGAGCAGTACTTC
TRBV5-8,TRBJ1-5,18,.,.,CASSLYIRFDIANQPQHF,TGTGCCAGCAGCTTGTATATCAGGTTCGACATCGCCAATCAGCCCCAGCATTTT
TRBV27,TRBJ1-1,10,.,.,CASSRGWAFF,TGTGCCAGCAGTAGGGGCTGGGCTTTCTTT
TRBV7-6,TRBJ2-2,18,.,.,CASSLAPPGPRLTGELFF,TGTGCCAGCAGCTTAGCGCCCCCAGGGCCCCGTCTCACCGGGGAGCTGTTTTTT
TRBV4-1,TRBJ2-3,18,TRBD2,.,CASSQDLDSGVHTDTQYF,TGCGCCAGCAGCCAAGATTTGGATAGCGGGGTCCACACAGATACGCAGTATTTT
TRBV6-6,TRBJ1-4,14,.,once,CASSETGTNEKLFF,TGTGCCAGCAGCGAAACAGGGACTAATGAAAAACTGTTTTTT
TRBV9,TRBJ1-1,13,TRBD1,.,CASSLGQGGVAFF,TGTGCCAGCAGCTTAGGACAGGGTGGAGTTGCTTTCTTT
TRBV6-5,TRBJ1-1,13,.,few,CASTPGVNTEAFF,TGTGCCAGCACCCCAGGGGTGAACACTGAAGCTTTCTTT
TRBV4-2,TRBJ1-1,14,.,.,CASSPLAGDTEAFF,TGTGCCAGCAGCCCGCTTGCGGGGGACACTGAAGCTTTCTTT
TRBV29-1,TRBJ1-2,15,TRBD1,.,CSVVRGQTINYGYTF,TGCAGCGTGGTACGGGGACAGACTATTAACTATGGCTACACCTTC
TRBV9,TRBJ2-1,16,.,.,CASSVDRVLTYNEQFF,TGTGCCAGCAGCGTAGACAGGGTATTGACCTACAATGAGCAGTTCTTC
TRBV9,TRBJ1-5,15,.,few,CASSPWGTSNQPQHF,TGTGCCAGCAGCCCCTGGGGCACGAGCAATCAGCCCCAGCATTTT
TRBV7-9,TRBJ2-7,14,TRBD1,.,CASSFSEGAYEQYF,TGTGCCAGCAGCTTTAGCGAGGGGGCTTACGAGCAGTACTTC
TRBV6-6,TRBJ2-3,16,TRBD2,.,CASSYGLAGRADTQYF,TGTGCCAGCAGTTACGGGCTAGCGGGGAGGGCAGATACGCAGTATTTT
TRBV5-1,TRBJ1-4,15,TRBD1,.,CASSLGTVDNEKLFF,TGCGCCAGCAGCCTAGGGACAGTAGATAATGAAAAACTGTTTTTT
TRBV28,TRBJ1-1,17,TRBD1,.,CASSLRLTGHMNTEAFF,TGTGCCAGCAGTCTCCGCCTGACAGGGCACATGAACACTGAAGCTTTCTTT
TRBV2,TRBJ2-5,14,TRBD2,.,CASKVPAGSPSQYF,TGTGCCAGCAAAGTCCCAGCGGGGTCCCCGTCCCAGTACTTC
TRBV7-8,TRBJ1-1,14,.,.,CASSLMGENTEAFF,TGTGCCAGCAGCTTAATGGGCGAGAACACTGAAGCTTTCTTT
TRBV19,TRBJ2-3,15,.,.,CASSPAGAGTDTQYF,TGTGCCAGTAGTCCCGCGGGGGCCGGCACAGATACGCAGTATTTT